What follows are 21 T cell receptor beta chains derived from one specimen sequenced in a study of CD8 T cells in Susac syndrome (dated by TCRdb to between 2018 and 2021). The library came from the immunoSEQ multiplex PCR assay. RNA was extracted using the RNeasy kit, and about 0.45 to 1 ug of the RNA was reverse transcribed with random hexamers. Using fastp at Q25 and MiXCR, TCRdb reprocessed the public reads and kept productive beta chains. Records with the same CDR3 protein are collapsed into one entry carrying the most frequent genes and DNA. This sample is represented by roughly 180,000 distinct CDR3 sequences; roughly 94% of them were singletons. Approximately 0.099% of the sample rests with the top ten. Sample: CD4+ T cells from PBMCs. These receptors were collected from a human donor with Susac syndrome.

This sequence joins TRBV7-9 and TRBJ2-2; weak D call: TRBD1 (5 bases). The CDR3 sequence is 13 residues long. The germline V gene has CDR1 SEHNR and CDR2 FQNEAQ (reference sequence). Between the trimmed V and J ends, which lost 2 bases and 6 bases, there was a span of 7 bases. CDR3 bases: TGTGCCAGCAGCTTATTAGGGGCCGGGGAGCTGTTTTTT. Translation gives CASSLLGAGELFF. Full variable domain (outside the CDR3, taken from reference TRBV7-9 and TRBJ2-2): DTGVSQNPRHKITKRGQNVTFRCDPISEHNRLYWYRQTLGQGPEFLTYFQNEAQLEKSRLLSDRFSAERPKGSFSTLEIQRTEQGDSAMYLCASSLLGAGELFFGEGSRLTVL.

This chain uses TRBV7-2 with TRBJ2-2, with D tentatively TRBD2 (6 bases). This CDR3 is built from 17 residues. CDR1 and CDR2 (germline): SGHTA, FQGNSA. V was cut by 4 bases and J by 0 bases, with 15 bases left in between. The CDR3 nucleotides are TGTGCCAGCAGCTACCGCCCGGGACTCTCGAACACCGGGGAGCTGTTTTTT. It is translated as CASSYRPGLSNTGELFF.

The CDR3 sequence: CSVGMKGNTEAFF. The CDR3 region has the DNA TGCAGCGTCGGCATGAAGGGAAACACTGAAGCTTTCTTT. The chain links TRBV29-1 to TRBJ1-1; D gene ambiguous. The CDR3 length is 13 residues. Per the germline V gene, CDR1 is SQVTM and CDR2 is ANQGSEA. V shed 6 bases and J shed 2 bases, with 13 bases lying between them.

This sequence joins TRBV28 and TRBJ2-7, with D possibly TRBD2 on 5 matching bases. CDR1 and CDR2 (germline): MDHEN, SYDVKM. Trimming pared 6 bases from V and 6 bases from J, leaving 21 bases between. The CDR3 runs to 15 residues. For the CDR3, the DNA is TGTGCCAGCAGCTCAACACGGGGTAATAGTATCGAGCAGTACTTC. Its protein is CASSSTRGNSIEQYF. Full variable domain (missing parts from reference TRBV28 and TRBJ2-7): DVKVTQSSRYLVKRTGEKVFLECVQDMDHENMFWYRQDPGLGLRLIYFSYDVKMKEKGDIPEGYSVSREKKERFSLILESASTNQTSMYLCASSSTRGNSIEQYFGPGTRLTVT.

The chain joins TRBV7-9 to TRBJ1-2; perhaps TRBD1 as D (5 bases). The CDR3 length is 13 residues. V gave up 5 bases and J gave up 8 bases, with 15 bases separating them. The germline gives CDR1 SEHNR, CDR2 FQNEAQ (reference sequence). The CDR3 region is CASSRGQGWGYTF. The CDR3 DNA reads TGTGCCAGCAGCCGAGGGCAGGGTTGGGGCTACACCTTC.

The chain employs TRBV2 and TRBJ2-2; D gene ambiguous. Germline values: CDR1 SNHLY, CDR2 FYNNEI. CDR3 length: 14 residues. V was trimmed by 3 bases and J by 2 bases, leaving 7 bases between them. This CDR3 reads CASSDWGNTGELFF. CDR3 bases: TGTGCCAGCAGTGATTGGGGTAACACCGGGGAGCTGTTTTTT. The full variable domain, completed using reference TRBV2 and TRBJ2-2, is EPEVTQTPSHQVTQMGQEVILRCVPISNHLYFYWYRQILGQKVEFLVSFYNNEISEKSEIFDDQFSVERPDGSNFTLKIRSTKLEDSAMYFCASSDWGNTGELFFGEGSRLTVL.

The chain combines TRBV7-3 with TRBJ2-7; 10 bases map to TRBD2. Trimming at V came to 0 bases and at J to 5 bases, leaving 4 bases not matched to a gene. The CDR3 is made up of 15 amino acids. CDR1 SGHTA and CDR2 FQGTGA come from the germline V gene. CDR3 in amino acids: CASSLTSGGSHEQYF. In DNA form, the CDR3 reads TGTGCCAGCAGCTTAACTAGCGGGGGGAGCCACGAGCAGTACTTC.

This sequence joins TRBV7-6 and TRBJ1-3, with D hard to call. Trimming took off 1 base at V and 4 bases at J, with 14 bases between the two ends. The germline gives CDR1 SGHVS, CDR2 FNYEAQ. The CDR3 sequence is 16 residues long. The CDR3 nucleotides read TGTGCCAGCAGCTTAGGGGTCGGAAGATTAGGAAACACCATATATTTT. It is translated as CASSLGVGRLGNTIYF.

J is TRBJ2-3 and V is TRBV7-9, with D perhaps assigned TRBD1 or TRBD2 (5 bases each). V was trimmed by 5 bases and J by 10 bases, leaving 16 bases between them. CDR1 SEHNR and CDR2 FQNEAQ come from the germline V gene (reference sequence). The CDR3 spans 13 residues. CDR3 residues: CASSIGTGYSQYF. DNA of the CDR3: TGTGCCAGCAGCATCGGGACGGGATATTCGCAGTATTTT.

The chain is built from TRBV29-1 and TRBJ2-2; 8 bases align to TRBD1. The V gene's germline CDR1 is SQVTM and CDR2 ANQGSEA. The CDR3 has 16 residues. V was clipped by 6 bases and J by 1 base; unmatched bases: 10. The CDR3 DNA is TGCAGCGTCCAGGGACCGGGACAGGTGAACACCGGGGAGCTGTTTTTT. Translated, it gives CSVQGPGQVNTGELFF.

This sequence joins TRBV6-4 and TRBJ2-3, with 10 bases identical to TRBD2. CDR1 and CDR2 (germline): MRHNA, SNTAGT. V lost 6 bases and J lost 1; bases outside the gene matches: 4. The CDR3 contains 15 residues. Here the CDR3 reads CASRAGTSGTDTQYF. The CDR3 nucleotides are TGTGCCAGCAGAGCCGGGACTAGCGGCACAGATACGCAGTATTTT.

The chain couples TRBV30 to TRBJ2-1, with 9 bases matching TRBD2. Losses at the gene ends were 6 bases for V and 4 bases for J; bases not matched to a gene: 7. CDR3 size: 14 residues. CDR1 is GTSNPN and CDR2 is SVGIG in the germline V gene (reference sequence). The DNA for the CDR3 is TGTGCCTGCCTCAACCTAGCGGGGTACAATGAGCAGTTCTTC. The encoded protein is CACLNLAGYNEQFF.

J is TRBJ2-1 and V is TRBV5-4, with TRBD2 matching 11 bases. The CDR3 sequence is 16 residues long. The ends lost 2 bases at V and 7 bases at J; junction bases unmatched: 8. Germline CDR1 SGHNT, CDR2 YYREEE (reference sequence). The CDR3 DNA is TGTGCCAGCAGCTTTTTTGCTAGCGGGGGGAGGAATGAGCAGTTCTTC. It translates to CASSFFASGGRNEQFF. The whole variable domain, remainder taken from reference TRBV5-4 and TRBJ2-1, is ETGVTQSPTHLIKTRGQQVTLRCSSQSGHNTVSWYQQALGQGPQFIFQYYREEENGRGNFPPRFSGLQFPNYSSELNVNALELDDSALYLCASSFFASGGRNEQFFGPGTRLTVL.

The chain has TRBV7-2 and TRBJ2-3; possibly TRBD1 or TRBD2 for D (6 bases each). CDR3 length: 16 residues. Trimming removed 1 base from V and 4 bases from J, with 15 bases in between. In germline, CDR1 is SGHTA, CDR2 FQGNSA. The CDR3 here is CASSLVPTRGADTQYF. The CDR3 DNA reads TGTGCCAGCAGCTTAGTACCCACTAGGGGGGCAGATACGCAGTATTTT.

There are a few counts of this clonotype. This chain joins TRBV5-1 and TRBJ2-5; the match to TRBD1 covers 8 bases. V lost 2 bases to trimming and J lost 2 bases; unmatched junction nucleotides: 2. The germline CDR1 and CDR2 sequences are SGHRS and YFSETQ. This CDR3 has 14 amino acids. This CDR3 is CASSFGQGQETQYF. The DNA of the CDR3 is TGCGCCAGCAGCTTCGGACAGGGACAAGAGACCCAGTACTTC.

The chain's CDR3 is CASSLDRTGVYEQYF. CDR3 DNA: TGCGCCAGCAGCTTGGATAGGACAGGGGTCTACGAGCAGTACTTC. The rearrangement joins TRBV5-1 to TRBJ2-7, with 9 bases matching TRBD1. V lost 0 bases, J lost 3 bases, and 4 bases stayed unmatched. CDR1 is SGHRS, CDR2 YFSETQ, per germline. The CDR3 is made up of 15 amino acids.

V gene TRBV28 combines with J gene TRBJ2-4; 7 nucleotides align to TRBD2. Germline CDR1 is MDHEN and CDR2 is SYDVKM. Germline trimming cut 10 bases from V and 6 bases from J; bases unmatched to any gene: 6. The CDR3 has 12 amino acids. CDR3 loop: CATGGMINIQYF. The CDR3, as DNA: TGTGCCACCGGGGGGATGATAAACATTCAGTACTTC.

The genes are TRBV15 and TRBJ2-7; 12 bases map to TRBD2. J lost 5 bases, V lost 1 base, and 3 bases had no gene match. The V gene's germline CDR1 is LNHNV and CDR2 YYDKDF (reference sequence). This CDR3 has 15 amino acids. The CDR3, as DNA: TGTGCCACCAGCAGAGGACTAGCGGGAGCCAACGAGCAGTACTTC. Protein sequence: CATSRGLAGANEQYF.

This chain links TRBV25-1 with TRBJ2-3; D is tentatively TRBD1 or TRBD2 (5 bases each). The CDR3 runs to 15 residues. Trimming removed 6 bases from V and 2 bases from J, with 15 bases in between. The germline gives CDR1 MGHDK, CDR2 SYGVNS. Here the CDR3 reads CASRPRRGATDTQYF. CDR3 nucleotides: TGTGCCAGCAGACCTAGGAGAGGGGCCACAGATACGCAGTATTTT.

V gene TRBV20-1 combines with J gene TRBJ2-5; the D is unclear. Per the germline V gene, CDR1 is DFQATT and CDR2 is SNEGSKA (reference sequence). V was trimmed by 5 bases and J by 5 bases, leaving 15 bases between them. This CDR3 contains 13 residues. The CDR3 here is CSAAPVVLETQYF. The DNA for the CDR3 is TGCAGTGCTGCGCCGGTGGTCTTGGAGACCCAGTACTTC.

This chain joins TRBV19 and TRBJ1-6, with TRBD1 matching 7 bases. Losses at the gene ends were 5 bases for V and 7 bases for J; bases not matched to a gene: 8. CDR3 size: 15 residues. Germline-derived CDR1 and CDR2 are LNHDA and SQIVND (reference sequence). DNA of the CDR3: TGTGCCAGTAGTGCCGGGACAGCGGAGAATTCACCCCTCCACTTT. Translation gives CASSAGTAENSPLHF.